Below are 32 T cell receptor beta chains sequenced from a single sample in a study of T cells in Graves' hyperthyroidism and ophthalmopathy. There were TCR beta CDR3 regions amplified from RNA transcripts. Initially, a first-round RT-PCR of the TCR CDR3 employed the HTBI primer set. TCRdb passed the multiplex PCR reads through MiXCR, listing each CDR3 protein once. This sample has a few hundred thousand distinct CDR3 sequences; about half occur once, and the top ten carry just over 8%. The sequencing input was peripheral blood or thyroid tissue (not recorded which). The receptors were gathered from a woman aged 18-35 years with Graves' hyperthyroidism.

The chain recombines TRBV20-1 with TRBJ2-7; D is uncertain. Trimming left V 5 bases short and J 3 bases short, with 17 bases between. The CDR3 runs to 14 residues. The germline CDR1 and CDR2 sequences are DFQATT and SNEGSKA (reference sequence). The CDR3 loop reads CSALSAAGDYEQYF. In DNA form, the CDR3 reads TGCAGTGCTCTCTCGGCAGCTGGCGACTACGAGCAGTACTTC.

The genes are TRBV29-1 and TRBJ1-2; 9 bases line up with TRBD1. V lost 8 bases, J lost 3 bases, and 7 bases stayed unmatched. In germline, CDR1 is SQVTM, CDR2 ANQGSEA. The CDR3 spans 13 residues. The CDR3 is CSSPGQGDYGYTF. For the CDR3, the DNA is TGCAGCTCCCCGGGACAGGGCGACTATGGCTACACCTTC.

The rearrangement joins TRBV29-1 to TRBJ1-4, with D unresolved. The CDR3 loop spans 14 amino acids. The V end lost 5 bases, the J end lost 8 bases, and 18 bases lay between the germline ends. CDR1 and CDR2 (germline): SQVTM, ANQGSEA. The CDR3 spells CSVLEEIGGEKLFF. CDR3 nucleotides: TGCAGCGTTTTGGAGGAGATAGGAGGAGAAAAACTGTTTTTT.

As regards this clonotype: This may be a read error, as it is one base from a much larger clone. The chain's CDR3 is CASSAATVSQPQHF. In nucleotides, the CDR3 is TGTGCCAGCAGCGCAGCGACAGTTAGTCAGCCCCAGCATTTT. This chain links TRBV9 with TRBJ1-5, with TRBD1 as a possible D gene (5 bases). Germline V CDR1 and CDR2: SGDLS, YYNGEE. CDR3 length: 14 residues. Trimming left V 3 bases short and J 6 bases short, with 13 bases between.

As to this clonotype: Germline is not matched at one junction end, which may reflect a read error. V and J are TRBV7-9 and TRBJ2-7; D might be TRBD1 (5 bases). This CDR3 has 14 amino acids. CDR1 is SEHNR, CDR2 FQNEAQ, per germline (reference sequence). CDR3 DNA sequence: TGTGCCGGCAGCTTATCAGGGCTCAGGAACGAGCAGTACTTC. As protein: CAGSLSGLRNEQYF.

In this sample, this clonotype turned up many times. V and J are TRBV10-3 and TRBJ1-4; a possible D gene is TRBD1 (5 bases). This CDR3 has 13 amino acids. Trimming removed 11 bases at V and 5 bases at J, with 15 bases between. The germline gives CDR1 ENHRY, CDR2 SYGVKD. This CDR3 is CAVRDGENEKLFF. Here the CDR3 DNA reads TGTGCCGTGAGGGACGGTGAAAATGAAAAACTGTTTTTT.

A remark on this clonotype: Here the CDR3 omits its conserved ending phenylalanine or tryptophan, so a read error is the likely source. The DNA is left out, because the CDR3 cannot be placed on it with certainty; the CDR3 is given as TCRdb lists it. The chain recombines TRBV29-1 with TRBJ1-3; the D call in the table, TRBD1, was not verified against the DNA. Looked up from germline, CDR1 is SQVTM and CDR2 is ANQGSEA. The CDR3 is 9 amino acids long, termini counted. CDR3 loop: CSVEGQGNT.

This clonotype was counted many times. The CDR3 sequence: CASSFSEGLGYTF. The CDR3 nucleotides read TGTGCCAGCAGTTTTAGCGAGGGGTTGGGCTACACCTTC. The V call is TRBV12-3 or TRBV12-4, the J call TRBJ1-2, with a possible D match to TRBD1 (5 bases). Trimming removed 3 bases from V and 8 bases from J, with 13 bases in between. The CDR3 is made up of 13 amino acids.

This clonotype has a handful of counts. The V gene is TRBV19, the J gene TRBJ2-7, with a weak D call TRBD1 (5 bases). V was pared by 7 bases and J by 3 bases, with 19 bases between. The CDR3 sequence is 15 residues long. The V gene's germline CDR1 is LNHDA and CDR2 SQIVND (reference sequence). CDR3 in amino acids: CASKGVGQSFYEQYF. The CDR3 region has the DNA TGTGCCAGTAAAGGGGTAGGGCAGTCGTTCTACGAGCAGTACTTC.

The rearrangement links TRBV7-8 to TRBJ1-5, with a possible D match to TRBD1 (5 bases). CDR3 length: 15 amino acids. From germline, CDR1 is SGHVS and CDR2 FQNEAQ. Trimming stripped 6 bases from V and 2 bases from J, with 14 bases between. In nucleotides, the CDR3 is TGTGCCAGCAGATCGACAGTCGGAGGCAATCAGCCCCAGCATTTT. This translates into CASRSTVGGNQPQHF.

The CDR3 sequence: CASSYSTGDNTGELFF. The CDR3 DNA is TGTGCCAGCAGTTACTCGACAGGCGATAACACCGGGGAGCTGTTTTTT. This chain joins TRBV6-5 and TRBJ2-2; TRBD1 is a possible D gene (6 bases). With 0 bases removed from V and 2 bases from J, the gap between germline ends came to 10 bases. Per germline, CDR1 MNHEY and CDR2 SVGAGI. This CDR3 is 16 amino acids long.

The chain has TRBV12-3 or TRBV12-4 and TRBJ1-5; TRBD1 matches 7 bases. The CDR3 extends over 13 amino acids. Trimming took 8 bases from V and 2 from J; bases not matched to a gene: 3. DNA for the CDR3: TGTGCCAGCTGCGACAGGGGCAATCAGCCCCAGCATTTT. This encodes CASCDRGNQPQHF.

V and J are TRBV4-1 and TRBJ1-1; 7 bases align to TRBD1. The ends lost 1 base at V and 6 bases at J; junction bases unmatched: 2. CDR1 is MGHRA, CDR2 YSYEKL, per germline. The CDR3 length is 13 residues. The CDR3 protein is CASSQGQGSEAFF. The CDR3 DNA follows: TGCGCCAGCAGCCAAGGACAGGGCTCTGAAGCTTTCTTT.

With regard to this clonotype: A junction boundary mismatches the germline segment, possibly from a read error. The V gene is TRBV7-2, the J gene TRBJ1-1; D call uncertain. CDR1 SGHTA and CDR2 FQGNSA come from the germline V gene. The CDR3 sequence is 15 residues long. The CDR3 here is CAISPGRGNEGEAFF. Written as DNA, the CDR3 is TGTGCCATCAGCCCAGGTCGGGGAAATGAAGGTGAAGCTTTCTTT. The whole variable domain, remainder taken from reference TRBV7-2 and TRBJ1-1, is GAGVSQSPSNKVTEKGKDVELRCDPISGHTALYWYRQSLGQGLEFLIYFQGNSAPDKSGLPSDRFSAERTGGSVSTLTIQRTQQEDSAVYLCAISPGRGNEGEAFFGQGTRLTVV.

The chain links TRBV2 to TRBJ2-5; 11 bases match TRBD2. The CDR3 totals 15 residues. Per germline, CDR1 SNHLY and CDR2 FYNNEI. The V segment lost 5 bases and the J segment 3 bases; nucleotides outside the gene matches: 5. CDR3: CASSKPGLAEETQYF. DNA of the CDR3: TGTGCCAGCAGTAAGCCGGGACTAGCGGAAGAGACCCAGTACTTC.

This clonotype was seen a few times. The chain recombines TRBV5-1 with TRBJ2-5; D is ambiguous. V gave up 4 bases and J gave up 3 bases, with 13 bases separating them. The germline V gene has CDR1 SGHRS and CDR2 YFSETQ. CDR3 length: 14 residues. The CDR3 reads CASSPPLKEETQYF. In DNA form, the CDR3 reads TGCGCCAGCAGCCCGCCGTTGAAGGAAGAGACCCAGTACTTC.

This clonotype was seen repeatedly, ten times or more. This chain connects TRBV5-1 to TRBJ1-1; D is ambiguous. The CDR3 has 13 amino acids. Per the germline V gene, CDR1 is SGHRS and CDR2 is YFSETQ. Deletions cut 5 bases from V and 1 base from J, with 9 bases between. CDR3 residues: CASRTGENTEAFF. DNA for the CDR3: TGCGCCAGCAGGACCGGGGAGAACACTGAAGCTTTCTTT.

The V and J genes are TRBV25-1 and TRBJ1-2; TRBD1 is a possible D gene (5 bases). The CDR3 extends over 14 amino acids. Trimming left V 3 bases short and J 8 bases short, with 16 bases between. Germline V gene lookup returns CDR1 MGHDK and CDR2 SYGVNS. The CDR3 spells CASSEIRERAGYTF. As DNA, the CDR3 is TGTGCCAGCAGTGAGATCAGGGAAAGGGCCGGCTACACCTTC.

This clonotype was counted at least ten times. V usage is TRBV10-3 and J usage is TRBJ2-5; 9 bases fit TRBD2. The germline V gene encodes CDR1 ENHRY and CDR2 SYGVKD. The CDR3 sequence is 13 residues long. The trim removed 8 bases at V and 2 bases at J, leaving 3 bases unmatched. CDR3 in DNA: TGTGCCATCCAGACTAGCGGACAAGAGACCCAGTACTTC. Its translation: CAIQTSGQETQYF.

This chain joins TRBV15 and TRBJ2-7; tentative D call: TRBD2 (7 bases). V was clipped by 1 base and J by 2 bases, with 15 bases between them. From germline, CDR1 is LNHNV and CDR2 YYDKDF (reference sequence). CDR3 length: 16 amino acids. CDR3 sequence (DNA): TGTGCCACCAGCAGAGTACAGGGAGGGAACACCTACGAGCAGTACTTC. Translated, it gives CATSRVQGGNTYEQYF.

This clonotype was seen a few times. The chain has TRBV29-1 and TRBJ1-1, with D tentatively TRBD1 (6 bases). The CDR3 runs 12 residues. V lost 7 bases and J lost 2, with 11 bases in between. Germline V CDR1 and CDR2: SQVTM, ANQGSEA. The DNA for the CDR3 is TGCAGCGGGGGACAAGTAAACACTGAAGCTTTCTTT. This translates into CSGGQVNTEAFF. The complete variable domain, with remaining parts taken from reference TRBV29-1 and TRBJ1-1, reads SAVISQKPSRDICQRGTSLTIQCQVDSQVTMMFWYRQQPGQSLTLIATANQGSEATYESGFVIDKFPISRPNLTFSTLTVSNMSPEDSSIYLCSGGQVNTEAFFGQGTRLTVV.

This clonotype was counted many times. V usage is TRBV24-1 and J usage is TRBJ2-7, with TRBD1 identical over 9 bases. Trimming cost V 6 bases and J 6 bases; bases outside gene matches: 2. The CDR3 runs 12 residues. The germline gives CDR1 KGHDR, CDR2 SFDVKD. This chain's CDR3 is CATSHRGREQYF. The CDR3 DNA is TGTGCCACCAGTCACAGGGGGCGCGAGCAGTACTTC.

A remark on this clonotype: A junction boundary mismatches the germline segment, possibly from a read error. This chain connects TRBV7-6 to TRBJ2-5; 13 bases line up with TRBD2. The CDR3 length is 17 residues. Germline CDR1 and CDR2: SGHVS and FNYEAQ. The DNA for the CDR3 is TGTGCTAGCAGCTACGGGACTAGCGGGGAACTCCAAGAGACCCAGTACTTC. As protein: CASSYGTSGELQETQYF.

This sequence joins TRBV25-1 and TRBJ2-7, with D unclear. This CDR3 contains 11 residues. V was pared by 1 base and J by 12 bases, with 10 bases between. Germline CDR1 and CDR2: MGHDK and SYGVNS. CDR3 sequence: CASSESVGWYF. As DNA, the CDR3 is TGTGCCAGCAGTGAATCAGTAGGGTGGTACTTC.

The rearrangement links TRBV9 to TRBJ1-1; D is perhaps TRBD1 (6 bases). The CDR3 runs to 15 residues. V was trimmed by 4 bases and J by 5 bases, leaving 18 bases between them. Germline V lookup: CDR1 SGDLS, CDR2 YYNGEE. CDR3 sequence reads: CASSPMGGAGTEAFF. In nucleotides, the CDR3 is TGTGCCAGCAGCCCCATGGGGGGGGCGGGAACTGAAGCTTTCTTT.

This rearrangement joins TRBV9 to TRBJ2-5; D is unresolved. The V gene's germline CDR1 is SGDLS and CDR2 YYNGEE. This CDR3 spans 14 amino acids. V lost 2 bases and J 5 bases, leaving 13 bases between the germline ends. The CDR3 here is CASSVNLEWETQYF. The DNA of the CDR3 is TGTGCCAGCAGCGTTAACCTGGAATGGGAGACCCAGTACTTC.

The chain recombines TRBV29-1 with TRBJ1-4, with 7 bases matching TRBD1. V dropped 4 bases and J dropped 7; count of bases not matched to a gene: 12. The germline V gene encodes CDR1 SQVTM and CDR2 ANQGSEA. The CDR3 consists of 15 residues. This chain's CDR3 is CSVGVGGGGTEKLFF. The CDR3 DNA reads as TGCAGCGTTGGGGTGGGGGGAGGGGGCACTGAAAAACTGTTTTTT.

This clonotype is a singleton in its sample. The chain recombines TRBV20-1 with TRBJ2-7; 8 nucleotides agree with TRBD2. The ends lost 2 bases at V and 3 bases at J; junction bases unmatched: 9. Germline assignment: CDR1 DFQATT and CDR2 SNEGSKA (reference sequence). The CDR3 sequence is 15 residues long. CDR3 region: CSARPLTAGGYEQYF. CDR3 DNA: TGCAGTGCTAGACCTCTTACTGCGGGAGGCTACGAGCAGTACTTC.

The V call is TRBV25-1, the J call TRBJ2-7; 7 nucleotides align to TRBD2. Germline values: CDR1 MGHDK, CDR2 SYGVNS. V shed 2 bases, J shed 3 bases, and the junction held 4 bases outside the gene matches. The length of the CDR3 is 14 residues. The CDR3 spells CASSERGSLYEQYF. The CDR3 bases are TGTGCCAGCAGTGAACGCGGGAGTCTCTACGAGCAGTACTTC.

V is TRBV19 and J is TRBJ2-2, with no clear D. From germline, CDR1 is LNHDA and CDR2 SQIVND (reference sequence). The CDR3 loop spans 11 amino acids. The V end lost 8 bases, the J end lost 6 bases, and 7 bases lay between the germline ends. The CDR3 nucleotides read TGTGCCAGTGCCGTCGCCGGGGAGCTGTTTTTT. It specifies CASAVAGELFF.

The chain is built from TRBV7-9 and TRBJ1-4; D possibly corresponds to TRBD1 (6 bases). The CDR3 length is 17 residues. Trimming took off 3 bases at V and 0 bases at J, with 14 bases between the two ends. Germline CDR1 reads SEHNR; CDR2 reads FQNEAQ (reference sequence). In DNA form, the CDR3 reads TGTGCCAGCAGCTTGGTAGGGGACACCACAACTAATGAAAAACTGTTTTTT. Protein: CASSLVGDTTTNEKLFF.

The chain carries TRBV29-1 and TRBJ1-1; 8 nucleotides match TRBD1. V was pared by 1 base and J by 5 bases, with 6 bases of the junction left unmatched. The CDR3 spans 14 residues. Germline loops: CDR1 SQVTM, CDR2 ANQGSEA. As DNA, the CDR3 is TGCAGCGTTGAAGTGGAACAGGGGGGGACTGAAGCTTTCTTT. It yields the protein CSVEVEQGGTEAFF. Full variable domain (outside the CDR3, taken from reference TRBV29-1 and TRBJ1-1): SAVISQKPSRDICQRGTSLTIQCQVDSQVTMMFWYRQQPGQSLTLIATANQGSEATYESGFVIDKFPISRPNLTFSTLTVSNMSPEDSSIYLCSVEVEQGGTEAFFGQGTRLTVV.